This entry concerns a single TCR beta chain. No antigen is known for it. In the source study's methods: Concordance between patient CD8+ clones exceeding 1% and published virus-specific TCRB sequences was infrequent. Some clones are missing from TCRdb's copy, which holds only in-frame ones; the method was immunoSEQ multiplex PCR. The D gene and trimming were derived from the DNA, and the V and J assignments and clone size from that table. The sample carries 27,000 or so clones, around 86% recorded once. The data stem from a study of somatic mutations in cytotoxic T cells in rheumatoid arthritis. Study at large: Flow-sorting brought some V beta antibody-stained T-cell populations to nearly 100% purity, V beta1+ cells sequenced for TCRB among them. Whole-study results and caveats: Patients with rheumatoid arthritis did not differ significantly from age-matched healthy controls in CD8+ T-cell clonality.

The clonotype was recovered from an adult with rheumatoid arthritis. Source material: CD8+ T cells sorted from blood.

For the CDR3, the DNA is TGCGCCAGCAGTTCGGGGGGAGCCTCCCCCTACGAGCAGTACTTC. Protein: CASSSGGASPYEQYF. V is TRBV5-1 and J is TRBJ2-7; TRBD2 matches at 7 bases. CDR1 and CDR2 (germline): SGHRS, YFSETQ. CDR3 length: 15 residues. With V trimmed by 5 bases and J by 2 bases, 10 bases remained unmatched.